This T cell receptor (beta chain) was retrieved from a study of shared clonotypes between healthy human individuals. Across the whole study: The study used three CD4 naive, three CD4 memory, two CD8 naive and one CD8 memory plate per donor. Points from the study as a whole: Researchers found naive subsets generally carried larger estimated richness than memory subsets.

Between the trimmed V and J ends, which lost 6 bases and 4 bases, there was a span of 14 bases. The CDR3 extends over 13 amino acids. The germline CDR1 and CDR2 sequences are SGHDT and YYEEEE. In regard to this clone: Its matching antigen is unknown.

In the CD4+ fraction, cells were divided into CD45RA+ naive and CD45RA-negative memory subsets. Profiled with immunoSEQ multiplex PCR; TCRdb holds only in-frame clones, not every one. This table has approximately 1.5 million clones, approximately 98% appearing once. The V call is TRBV5-6, the J call TRBJ2-7, with D hard to call. This receptor was obtained from a man aged 25 to 40 in good health. The specimen was naive CD4+ T cells sorted from blood. The subset denotes: CD45RA+ positively selected. CDR3 amino acids: CASTRSLGYEQYF. CDR3 bases: TGTGCCAGCACCAGAAGTCTAGGGTACGAGCAGTACTTC.